This T cell receptor (beta chain) is from a study of CD8 T cells in ankylosing spondylitis. Study-wide results and limits: In ankylosing spondylitis blood, a motif of several highly homologous TCR beta variants appeared characteristic.

Between the trimmed V and J ends, which lost 8 bases and 1 base, there was a span of 8 bases. The length of the CDR3 is 11 residues. CDR1 and CDR2 from the germline V gene are SQVTM and ANQGSEA. This clonotype was detected many times. What it binds is unknown. Libraries for TCR beta were made by quantitative 5'-RACE with molecular barcodes. From the 5' RACE reads, TCRdb called clonotypes with MiXCR, one entry per CDR3 protein. The sample lists roughly 150,000 distinct CDR3 sequences; around 8.9% were seen once. The specimen sequenced was blood, either unsorted or a sorted T cell fraction (not recorded which). The receptor was isolated from a female donor with ankylosing spondylitis or in good health (not recorded which). This chain links TRBV29-1 with TRBJ1-1; D gene ambiguous. Here the CDR3 reads CSWEGNTEAFF. In DNA form, the CDR3 reads TGCAGCTGGGAGGGGAACACTGAAGCTTTCTTT.